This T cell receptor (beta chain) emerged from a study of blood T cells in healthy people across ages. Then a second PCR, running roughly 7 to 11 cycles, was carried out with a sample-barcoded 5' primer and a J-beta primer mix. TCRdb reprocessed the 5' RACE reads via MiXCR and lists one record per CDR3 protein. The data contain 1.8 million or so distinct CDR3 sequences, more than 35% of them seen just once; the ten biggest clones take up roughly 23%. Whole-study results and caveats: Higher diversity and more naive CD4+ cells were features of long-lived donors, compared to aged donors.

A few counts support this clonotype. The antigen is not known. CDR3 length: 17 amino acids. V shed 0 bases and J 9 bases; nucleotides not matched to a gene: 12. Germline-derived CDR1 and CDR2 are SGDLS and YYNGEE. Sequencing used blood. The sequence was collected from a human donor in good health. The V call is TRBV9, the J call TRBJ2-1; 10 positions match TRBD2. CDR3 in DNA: TGTGCCAGCAGCGTAGATCTAGCGGGGGCCGTAAGGGGTGAGCAGTTCTTC. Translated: CASSVDLAGAVRGEQFF. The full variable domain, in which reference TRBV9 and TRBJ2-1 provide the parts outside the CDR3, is DSGVTQTPKHLITATGQRVTLRCSPRSGDLSVYWYQQSLDQGLQFLIQYYNGEERAKGNILERFSAQQFPDLHSELNLSSLELGDSALYFCASSVDLAGAVRGEQFFGPGTRLTVL.